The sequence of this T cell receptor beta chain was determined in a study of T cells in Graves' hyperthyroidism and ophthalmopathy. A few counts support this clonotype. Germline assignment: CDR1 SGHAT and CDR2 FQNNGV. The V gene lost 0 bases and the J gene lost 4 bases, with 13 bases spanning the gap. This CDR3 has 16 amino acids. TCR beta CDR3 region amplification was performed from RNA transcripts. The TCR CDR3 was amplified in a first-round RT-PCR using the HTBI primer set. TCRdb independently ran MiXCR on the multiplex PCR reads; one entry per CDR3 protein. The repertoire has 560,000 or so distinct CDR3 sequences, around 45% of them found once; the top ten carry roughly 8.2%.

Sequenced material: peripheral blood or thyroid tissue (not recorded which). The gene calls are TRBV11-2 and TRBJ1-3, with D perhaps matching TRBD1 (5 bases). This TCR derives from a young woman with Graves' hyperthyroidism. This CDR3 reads CASSLDPPGPGNTIYF. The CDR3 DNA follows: TGTGCCAGCAGCTTAGATCCGCCAGGGCCCGGAAACACCATATATTTT.